This TCR beta chain was observed in a study of blood T cells in healthy people across ages. Combining a sample-barcoded 5' primer with a J-beta primer mix, a second PCR ran for roughly 7 to 12 cycles. TCRdb re-analysed the 5' RACE reads in MiXCR, keeping a single row per CDR3 protein. This sample has 650,000 to 950,000 distinct CDR3 sequences, with 40% to 50% found just once. Germline trimming cut 3 bases from V and 1 base from J; bases unmatched to any gene: 8. Germline assignment: CDR1 SGHTA and CDR2 FQGNSA. The CDR3 runs to 17 residues. Every participating donor contributed 7.5 to 10 milliliters of peripheral blood through a draw.

The chain has TRBV7-2 and TRBJ2-5; the match to TRBD1 covers 10 bases. The sequenced sample consisted of blood. The TCR originated in a man aged 55 to 70 in good health. DNA for the CDR3: TGTGCCAGCAGCTTCCAGACAGGGGGCCTGACCCAAGAGACCCAGTACTTC. This codes for CASSFQTGGLTQETQYF.